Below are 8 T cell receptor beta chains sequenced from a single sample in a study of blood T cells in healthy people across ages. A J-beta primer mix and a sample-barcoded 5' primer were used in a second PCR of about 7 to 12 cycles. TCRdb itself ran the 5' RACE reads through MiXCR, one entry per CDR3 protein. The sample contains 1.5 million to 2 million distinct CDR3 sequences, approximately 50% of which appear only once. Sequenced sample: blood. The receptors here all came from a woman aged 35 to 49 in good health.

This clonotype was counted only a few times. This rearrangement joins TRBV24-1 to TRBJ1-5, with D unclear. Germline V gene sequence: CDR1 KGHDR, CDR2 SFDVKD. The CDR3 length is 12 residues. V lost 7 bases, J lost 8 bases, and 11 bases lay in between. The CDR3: CATSGALEPQHF. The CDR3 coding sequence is TGTGCCACCAGCGGTGCCCTTGAGCCCCAGCATTTT.

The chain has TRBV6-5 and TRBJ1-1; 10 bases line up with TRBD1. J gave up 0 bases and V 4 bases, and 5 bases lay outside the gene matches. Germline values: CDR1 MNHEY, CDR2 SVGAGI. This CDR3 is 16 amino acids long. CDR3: CASSSRGQGMNTEAFF. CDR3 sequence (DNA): TGTGCCAGCAGTTCTAGGGGACAGGGGATGAACACTGAAGCTTTCTTT.

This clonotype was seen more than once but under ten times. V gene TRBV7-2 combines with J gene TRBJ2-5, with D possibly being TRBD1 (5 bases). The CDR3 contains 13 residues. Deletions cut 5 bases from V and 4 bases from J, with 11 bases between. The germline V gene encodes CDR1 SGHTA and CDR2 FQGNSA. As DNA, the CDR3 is TGTGCCAGCAGCGTATGGGGCACAGAGACCCAGTACTTC. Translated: CASSVWGTETQYF.

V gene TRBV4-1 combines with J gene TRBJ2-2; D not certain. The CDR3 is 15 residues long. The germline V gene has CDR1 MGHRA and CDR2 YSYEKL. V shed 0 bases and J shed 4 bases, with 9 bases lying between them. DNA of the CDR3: TGCGCCAGCAGCCAAGAACCACAGTTCACCGGGGAGCTGTTTTTT. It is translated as CASSQEPQFTGELFF.

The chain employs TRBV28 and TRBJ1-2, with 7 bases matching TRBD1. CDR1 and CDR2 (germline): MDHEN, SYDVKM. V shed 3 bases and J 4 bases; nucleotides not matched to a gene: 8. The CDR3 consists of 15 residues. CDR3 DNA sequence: TGTGCCAGCAGTTTCGGGACAGCCTGGATCTATGGCTACACCTTC. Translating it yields CASSFGTAWIYGYTF.

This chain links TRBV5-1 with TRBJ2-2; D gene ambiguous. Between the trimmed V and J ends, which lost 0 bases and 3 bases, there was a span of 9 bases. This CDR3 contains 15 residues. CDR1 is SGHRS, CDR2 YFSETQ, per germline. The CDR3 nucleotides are TGCGCCAGCAGCTTGGGACACCGGGACACCGGGGAGCTGTTTTTT. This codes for CASSLGHRDTGELFF.

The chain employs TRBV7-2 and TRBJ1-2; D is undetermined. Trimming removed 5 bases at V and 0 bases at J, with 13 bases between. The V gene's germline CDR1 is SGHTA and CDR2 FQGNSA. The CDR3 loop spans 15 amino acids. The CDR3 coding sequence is TGTGCCAGCAGCCAAGGCCGGGGATCTAACTATGGCTACACCTTC. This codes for CASSQGRGSNYGYTF. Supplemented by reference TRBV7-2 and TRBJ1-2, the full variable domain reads GAGVSQSPSNKVTEKGKDVELRCDPISGHTALYWYRQSLGQGLEFLIYFQGNSAPDKSGLPSDRFSAERTGGSVSTLTIQRTQQEDSAVYLCASSQGRGSNYGYTFGSGTRLTVV.

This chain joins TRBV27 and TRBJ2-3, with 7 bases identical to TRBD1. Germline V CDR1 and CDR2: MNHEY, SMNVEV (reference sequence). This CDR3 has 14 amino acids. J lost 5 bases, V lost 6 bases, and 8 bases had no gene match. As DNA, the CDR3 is TGTGCCAGCAGATTGACAGGGACGAGAGATACGCAGTATTTT. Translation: CASRLTGTRDTQYF.